The next 15 T cell receptor beta chains were all read from a single sample in a study of identical twins. TCRdb reprocessed the 5' RACE reads via MiXCR and lists one record per CDR3 protein. Of roughly 1.6 million distinct CDR3 sequences in the sample, roughly a third are singletons; the top ten hold about 0.27%. The sample taken for sequencing was cord blood. These receptors all come from a newborn girl in good health.

This clonotype was recorded many times. J is TRBJ2-7 and V is TRBV20-1, with TRBD2 matching 9 bases. The germline V gene has CDR1 DFQATT and CDR2 SNEGSKA (reference sequence). This CDR3 has 12 amino acids. The V and J ends lost 5 bases and 3 bases, in that order; junction bases with no gene match: 2. CDR3 residues: CSASSGNYEQYF. CDR3 coding DNA: TGCAGTGCTTCTAGCGGGAACTACGAGCAGTACTTC.

The table lists this clonotype with a few counts. The V call is TRBV5-1, the J call TRBJ2-7; 13 bases are shared with TRBD2. This CDR3 has 18 amino acids. CDR1 and CDR2 from the germline V gene are SGHRS and YFSETQ. V lost 0 bases and J lost 7; bases outside the gene matches: 13. CDR3 residues: CASSLEALGLAGEHEQYF. The CDR3 DNA reads as TGCGCCAGCAGCTTGGAAGCGTTAGGACTAGCGGGAGAGCATGAGCAGTACTTC.

This chain uses TRBV20-1 with TRBJ1-2, with D uncertain. There are 11 residues in the CDR3. CDR1 is DFQATT and CDR2 is SNEGSKA in the germline V gene (reference sequence). The CDR3 nucleotides are TGCACCATCCCCGGAGGGAGAGGCTACACCTTC. Translation: CTIPGGRGYTF.

This clonotype was seen more than once but under ten times. This rearrangement joins TRBV2 to TRBJ2-7; D possibly corresponds to TRBD2 (7 bases). The CDR3 totals 16 residues. V was shortened by 4 bases and J by 3 bases, with 19 bases between the two germline ends. Looked up from germline, CDR1 is SNHLY and CDR2 is FYNNEI. CDR3 loop: CASSVGFGGGDYEQYF. The CDR3 DNA reads as TGTGCCAGCAGTGTAGGGTTCGGAGGGGGGGACTACGAGCAGTACTTC.

The CDR3 protein is CASSPDRGASNQSRHGLYTDTQYF. Written as DNA, the CDR3 is TGCGCCAGCAGTCCGGACAGGGGGGCAAGCAACCAATCCCGACACGGGCTTTACACAGATACGCAGTATTTT. This sequence joins TRBV5-1 and TRBJ2-3, with 10 bases lining up with TRBD1. The CDR3 has 24 amino acids. J lost 2 bases, V lost 5 bases, and 32 bases had no gene match. Germline V gives CDR1 SGHRS, CDR2 YFSETQ.

In its sample, this clonotype was seen once. The gene calls are TRBV14 and TRBJ1-1; 9 nucleotides line up with TRBD1. Germline V gives CDR1 SGHDN, CDR2 FVKESK. V shed 4 bases, J shed 4 bases, and the junction held 7 bases outside the gene matches. CDR3 length: 15 amino acids. The CDR3 region is CASSLSPGQGTEAFF. The CDR3 coding sequence is TGTGCCAGCAGCCTAAGCCCGGGACAGGGCACTGAAGCTTTCTTT.

This clonotype was observed a few times. The rearrangement joins TRBV20-1 to TRBJ2-1; D could derive from TRBD1 or TRBD2 (6 bases each). The J call may be in error: the DNA end matches TRBJ2-7 better. Germline V lookup: CDR1 DFQATT, CDR2 SNEGSKA (reference sequence). This CDR3 is built from 17 residues. The CDR3, as DNA: TGCAGTGCTAGAGCCGCTCTAAGGGGGGCCTCCTACAATGAGCAGTACTTC. Protein sequence: CSARAALRGASYNEQYF.

The chain couples TRBV2 to TRBJ2-1; tentatively, D is TRBD2 (5 bases). The CDR3 is 14 residues long. With 8 bases removed from V and 0 bases from J, the gap between germline ends came to 11 bases. Germline CDR1 and CDR2: SNHLY and FYNNEI. The CDR3 nucleotides are TGTGCCAGCCGGGGAGAGGGCTCCTACAATGAGCAGTTCTTC. Its translation: CASRGEGSYNEQFF.

In this sample, this clonotype turned up a few times. The V gene is TRBV6-1, the J gene TRBJ2-4; D not resolved. Germline CDR1 MNHNS, CDR2 SASEGT. The CDR3 is 11 residues long. V lost 7 bases and J 8 bases, leaving 9 bases between the germline ends. The CDR3 DNA reads TGTGCCAGCAAGGACGTGGACATTCAGTACTTC. This sequence encodes CASKDVDIQYF.

The chain has TRBV20-1 and TRBJ1-5, with 8 bases that match TRBD1. The V and J ends lost 4 bases and 0 bases, in that order; junction bases with no gene match: 8. CDR1 is DFQATT and CDR2 is SNEGSKA in the germline V gene (reference sequence). The CDR3 runs to 16 residues. CDR3 residues: CSAKGPGGNSNQPQHF. The CDR3 DNA follows: TGCAGTGCTAAGGGGCCAGGGGGCAATAGCAATCAGCCCCAGCATTTT.

The rearrangement uses TRBV29-1 and TRBJ2-3; D possibly matches TRBD1 or TRBD2 (7 bases each). The CDR3 has 17 amino acids. From germline, CDR1 is SQVTM and CDR2 ANQGSEA. Trimming left V 4 bases short and J 4 bases short, with 24 bases between. CDR3 coding DNA: TGCAGCGTTGGCTTTCAGGGGGAGGGGGCAACCCCAGATACGCAGTATTTT. The encoded protein is CSVGFQGEGATPDTQYF.

The rearrangement joins TRBV18 to TRBJ1-2; D ambiguous. Trimming left V 0 bases short and J 0 bases short, with 8 bases between. This CDR3 comprises 15 residues. In germline, CDR1 is KGHSH, CDR2 LQKENI. The CDR3 loop reads CASSPPSQTNYGYTF. CDR3 in DNA: TGTGCCAGCTCACCACCTAGCCAGACTAACTATGGCTACACCTTC.

The chain joins TRBV4-1 to TRBJ2-7; D is unresolved. Germline CDR1 MGHRA, CDR2 YSYEKL. Trimming cost V 4 bases and J 2 bases, with 9 bases left between them. The CDR3 contains 13 residues. CDR3 protein: CASSRVPTYEQYF. Written as DNA, the CDR3 is TGCGCCAGCAGCCGAGTGCCCACCTACGAGCAGTACTTC.

This clonotype was counted between two and nine times. The chain uses TRBV27 and TRBJ2-7; D is unclear. The CDR3 has 12 residues. The V and J ends lost 3 bases and 6 bases respectively, with 9 bases between them. Looked up from germline, CDR1 is MNHEY and CDR2 is SMNVEV (reference sequence). The CDR3 region is CASSFRDGEQYF. The CDR3 bases are TGTGCCAGCAGTTTTAGGGATGGCGAGCAGTACTTC.

This clonotype showed up many times. V is TRBV5-6 and J is TRBJ1-4, with D maybe TRBD1 (5 bases). The V and J ends lost 4 bases and 2 bases respectively, with 6 bases between them. The germline CDR1 and CDR2 sequences are SGHDT and YYEEEE. This CDR3 comprises 13 residues. Written as DNA, the CDR3 is TGTGCCAGCAGCCGGGACACTAATGAAAAACTGTTTTTT. Translated: CASSRDTNEKLFF.